This TCR beta chain emerged from a study of immune characterization of retroperitoneal liposarcoma (dated by TCRdb to between 2018 and 2021). Regarding this clonotype: Its antigen remains unidentified. No base quality values were provided; no much bigger clone lies one nucleotide off.

V ends up 6 bases short and J 0 bases short, with an unmatched junction base count of 11. The CDR3 measures 19 amino acids from cysteine to phenylalanine. Here the CDR3 DNA is all that survives: 57 bases in frame from base 1. The library was prepared using PCR. Sequencing took place on a NextSeq 500. TCRdb reran the public reads through fastp at Q25 and MiXCR, keeping productive beta chains. Rows matching on CDR3 protein sequence are summarized as one entry with the most common DNA and genes. The sample includes some 9,900 distinct CDR3 sequences, with around 30% observed a single time. The biggest ten clones account for over 8% of the sample.

Here the chain combines TRBV6-7 and TRBJ2-1; TRBD2 lines up with 13 middle nucleotides. TRBV6-7 belongs to the ORF category, with a function that is uncertain. The material sequenced was tumor tissue. The receptor was isolated from a male donor with retroperitoneal liposarcoma. The CDR3 protein is CASSPPGLAGTYSYNEQFF. At the DNA level, the sequence is TGTGCCAGCAGCCCACCGGGACTAGCGGGGACTTACTCCTACAATGAGCAGTTCTTC.